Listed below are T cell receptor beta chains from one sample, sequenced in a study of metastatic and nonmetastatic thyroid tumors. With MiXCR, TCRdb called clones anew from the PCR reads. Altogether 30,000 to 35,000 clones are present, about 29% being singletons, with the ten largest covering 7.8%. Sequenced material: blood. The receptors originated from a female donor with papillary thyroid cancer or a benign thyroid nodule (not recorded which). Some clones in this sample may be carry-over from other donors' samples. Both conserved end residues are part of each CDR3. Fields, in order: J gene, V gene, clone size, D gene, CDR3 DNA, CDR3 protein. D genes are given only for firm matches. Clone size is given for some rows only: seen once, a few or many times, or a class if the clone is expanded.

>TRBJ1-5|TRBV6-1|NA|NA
TGTGCCAGCAGTCCGGGACAAGATAGCAATCAGCCCCAGCATTTT
CASSPGQDSNQPQHF
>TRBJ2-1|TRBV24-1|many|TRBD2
TGTGCCACCAGTGATCCGGGACTAGCGGGAGGTCAGAACAATGAGCAGTTCTTC
CATSDPGLAGGQNNEQFF
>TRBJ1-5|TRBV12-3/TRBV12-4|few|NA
TGTGCCAGCAGTTTAATGGATCAGCCCCAGCATTTT
CASSLMDQPQHF
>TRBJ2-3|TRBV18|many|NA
TGTGCCAGCTCATCCTTACATACCAGCACAGATACGCAGTATTTT
CASSSLHTSTDTQYF
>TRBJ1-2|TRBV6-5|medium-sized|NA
TGTGCCAGCAGTTACCCGGGTGGCTACACCTTC
CASSYPGGYTF
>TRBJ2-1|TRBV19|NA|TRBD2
TGTGCCAGTATGATAGCGGGAGAGGCGTATGAGCAGTCCTTC
CASMIAGEAYEQSF
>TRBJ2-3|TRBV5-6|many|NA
TGTGCCAGCAGCTTGGCCGGCGGGGACACAGATACGCAGTATTTT
CASSLAGGDTDTQYF
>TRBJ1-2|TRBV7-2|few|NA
TGTGCCAGCACCTATACCCGTGTATGCTACACCTTC
CASTYTRVCYTF
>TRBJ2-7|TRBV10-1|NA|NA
TGCGCCAGCAGTGAGTCGGGTCCATTTTCGGAGCAGTACTTC
CASSESGPFSEQYF
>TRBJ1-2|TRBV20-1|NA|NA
TGCAGTGCAGCGGGGTTATATGGCTACACCTTC
CSAAGLYGYTF
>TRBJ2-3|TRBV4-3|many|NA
TGCGCCAGCAGCCCTGGGGGAGCACAGGGCACAGATACGCAGTATTTT
CASSPGGAQGTDTQYF
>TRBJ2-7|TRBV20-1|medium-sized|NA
TGCAGTGCCCTTGGGGACGAGCAGTACTTC
CSALGDEQYF
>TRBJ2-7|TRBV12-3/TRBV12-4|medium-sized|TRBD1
TGTGCCAGCAGTCCTGGACAGGGGCTTTTCTACGAGCAGTACTTC
CASSPGQGLFYEQYF
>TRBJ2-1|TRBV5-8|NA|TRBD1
TGCGCTAGCAGCGGGGACAGGGGAATCAATGAGCAGTTCTTC
CASSGDRGINEQFF
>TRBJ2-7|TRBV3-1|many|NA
TGTGCCAGCAGCCTGAGGGACGAGCAGTACTTC
CASSLRDEQYF
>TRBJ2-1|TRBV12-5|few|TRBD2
TGTGCTATTGATCGCCCCGGGACTAGCCGTGATGAGCAGTTCTTC
CAIDRPGTSRDEQFF
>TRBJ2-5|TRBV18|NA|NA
TGTGCCAGCTCACCGCAAGAGACCCAGTACTTC
CASSPQETQYF
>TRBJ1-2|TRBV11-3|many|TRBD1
TGTGCCAGCAGCTCATGGGACAGGGGCCGCTACACCTTC
CASSSWDRGRYTF
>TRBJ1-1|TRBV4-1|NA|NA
TGCGCCAGCAGCCAGCCCCTTCTCGTGGGGGCCGACACTGAAGCTTTCTTT
CASSQPLLVGADTEAFF
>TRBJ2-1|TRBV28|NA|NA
TGTGCCAGCAGCGACGGGACTCAAAACAATGAGCAGTTCTTC
CASSDGTQNNEQFF
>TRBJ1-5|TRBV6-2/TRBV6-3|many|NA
TGTGCCAGCAGTTATCCCCAGGGGAATGGAAGTCAGCCCCAGCATTTT
CASSYPQGNGSQPQHF
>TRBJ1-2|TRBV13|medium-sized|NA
TGTGCCAGCAGCTTAGGGGGGGCACAATCGCGGGGCTACACCTTC
CASSLGGAQSRGYTF
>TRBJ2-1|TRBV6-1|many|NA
TGTGCCAGCAGCCGACAGAGCTCCTACAATGAGCAGTTCTTC
CASSRQSSYNEQFF
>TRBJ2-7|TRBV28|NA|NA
TGTGCCAGCAGATTAGGGGCTTCCGACGAGCAGTACTTC
CASRLGASDEQYF
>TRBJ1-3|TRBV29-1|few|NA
TGCAGCGTTGGGGGGGCGCGAAACACCATATATTTT
CSVGGARNTIYF
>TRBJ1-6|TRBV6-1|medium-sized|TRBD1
TGTGCCAGCAGCCGAACGACCGGGACAGGGCGCTCACCCCTCCACTTT
CASSRTTGTGRSPLHF